This T cell receptor (beta chain) appears in the sequencing data of a study of spatial heterogeneity in lung cancer. Carried by each TCR cDNA molecule was a unique molecular identifier. TCRdb redid the calling of the 5' RACE reads with MiXCR, one entry per CDR3 protein. Of roughly 6,900 distinct CDR3 sequences in the sample, roughly 6.1% are singletons; the top ten hold around 9%. This clonotype was counted many times. Within a library made for alpha chains, this beta chain is off target, and its count is uninformative. Germline V CDR1 and CDR2: SQVTM, ANQGSEA. The CDR3 has 13 amino acids. The germline V and J ends were trimmed by 6 bases and 1 base, with 11 bases remaining between them. The time point is: sample taken at primary tumor resection. Without sorting, whole RNA was sequenced from tumor, nontumor lung or frozen PBMC. Samples were obtained from around 72 donors, all untreated early-stage non-small cell lung cancer patients.

The rearrangement joins TRBV29-1 to TRBJ2-3; D ambiguous. The sequence was obtained from a female donor with early-stage non-small cell lung cancer. This specimen was normal lung tissue next to the tumor, taken at surgery. In DNA form, the CDR3 reads TGCAGCGTGCTGCTCTCGGGCACAGATACGCAGTATTTT. Translating gives CSVLLSGTDTQYF.